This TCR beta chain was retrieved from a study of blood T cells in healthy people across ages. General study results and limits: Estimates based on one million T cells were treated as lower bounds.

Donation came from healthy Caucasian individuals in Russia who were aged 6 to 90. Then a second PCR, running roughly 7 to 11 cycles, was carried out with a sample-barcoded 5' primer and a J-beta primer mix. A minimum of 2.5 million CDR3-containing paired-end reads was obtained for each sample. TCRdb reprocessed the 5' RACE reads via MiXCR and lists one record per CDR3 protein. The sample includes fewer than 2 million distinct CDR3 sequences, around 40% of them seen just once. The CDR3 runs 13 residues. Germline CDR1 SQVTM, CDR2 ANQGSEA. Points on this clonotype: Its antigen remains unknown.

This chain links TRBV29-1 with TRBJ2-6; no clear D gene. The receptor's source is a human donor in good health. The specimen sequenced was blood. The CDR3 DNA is TGCGGAACTGGGGACTCTGGGGCCAACGTCCTGACTTTC. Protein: CGTGDSGANVLTF.